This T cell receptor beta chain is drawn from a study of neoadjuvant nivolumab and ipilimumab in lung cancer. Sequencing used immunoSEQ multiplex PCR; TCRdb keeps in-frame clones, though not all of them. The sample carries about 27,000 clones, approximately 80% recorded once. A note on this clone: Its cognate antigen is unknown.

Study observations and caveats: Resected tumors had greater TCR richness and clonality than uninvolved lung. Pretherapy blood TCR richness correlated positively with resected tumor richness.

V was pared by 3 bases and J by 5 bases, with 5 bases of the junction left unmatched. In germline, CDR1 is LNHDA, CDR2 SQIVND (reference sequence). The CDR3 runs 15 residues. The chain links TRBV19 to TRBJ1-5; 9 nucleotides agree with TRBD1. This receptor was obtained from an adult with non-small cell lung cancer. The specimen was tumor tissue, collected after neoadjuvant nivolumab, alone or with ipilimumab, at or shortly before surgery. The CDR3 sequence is CASSIRGQGHQPQHF. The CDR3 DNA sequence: TGTGCCAGTAGTATCAGGGGACAGGGACATCAGCCCCAGCATTTT.